This T cell receptor (beta chain) was documented in a study of OX40 agonist ivuxolimab in advanced cancers. Looking at the study overall: In this trial design, patients received ivuxolimab intravenously at 0.01 to 10 mg/kg every 2 weeks. Allowance was made for prior anti-PD-1, anti-PD-L1 or anti-CTLA-4 therapy, and around 41% had some. Whole-study results and caveats: Averaged across samples, CD8+ T cells carried more expanded clones than CD4+ did. There was clonal expansion of CD4+ and CD8+ blood T cells by week 6 at 0.1 to 3.0 mg/kg.

On this clone: Its target is not known.

The CDR3 totals 16 residues. The germline V gene encodes CDR1 KGHSY and CDR2 FQNENV. Trimming cost V 1 base and J 6 bases; bases outside gene matches: 9. The repertoire was sequenced with immunoSEQ multiplex PCR; TCRdb's copy has only in-frame clones and lacks some. This sample has about 46,000 clones, with around 81% found just once. This sequence originates from an adult with an advanced solid tumor such as melanoma, head and neck, liver or kidney cancer. The V and J genes are TRBV16 and TRBJ1-2; 9 bases map to TRBD1. Sequencing was performed on CD4+ or CD8+ T cells sorted from blood, taken in a trial of the OX40 agonist ivuxolimab. The CDR3 region is CASSQLPGQGDHGYTF. CDR3 nucleotide sequence: TGTGCCAGCAGCCAATTACCGGGACAGGGTGATCATGGCTACACCTTC. Based on the CDR3 plus reference TRBV16 and TRBJ1-2, the full variable domain is GEEVAQTPKHLVRGEGQKAKLYCAPIKGHSYVFWYQQVLKNEFKFLISFQNENVFDETGMPKERFSAKCLPNSPCSLEIQATKLEDSAVYFCASSQLPGQGDHGYTFGSGTRLTVV.